This T cell receptor (beta chain) emerged from a study of CD8 T cells in ankylosing spondylitis. Points from the study as a whole: Seemingly distinctive of ankylosing spondylitis blood was a TCR beta motif formed by eight highly homologous variants.

Germline CDR1 and CDR2: SQVTM and ANQGSEA. The CDR3 runs to 15 residues. Trimming at V came to 3 bases and at J to 1 base, leaving 6 bases not matched to a gene. This clonotype was detected a few times. Its antigen is still unknown. TCRdb used MiXCR to reprocess the 5' RACE reads, holding one entry per CDR3 protein. The table lists about 800,000 distinct CDR3 sequences, about an eighth of them singletons. The sequence was obtained from a male donor with ankylosing spondylitis. Sequencing was done on a sample of blood, either unsorted or a sorted T cell fraction (not recorded which). V is TRBV29-1 and J is TRBJ2-3, with 8 bases fitting TRBD2. The CDR3 DNA sequence: TGCAGCGTTGAGGGTCGGGAGGGTGGCACAGATACGCAGTATTTT. Translating gives CSVEGREGGTDTQYF.